This T cell receptor (beta chain) appears in the sequencing data of a study of blood T cell repertoires in COVID-19. Assay: immunoSEQ multiplex PCR; the TCRdb copy retains only in-frame clones and omits some. The sample lists roughly 110,000 clones; 81% were seen once. J was trimmed by 5 bases and V by 2 bases; bases with no gene match: 10. The CDR3 runs to 16 residues. The V gene's germline CDR1 is SGHRS and CDR2 YFSETQ. This receptor was obtained from a man aged 50 to 59 with acute or convalescent COVID-19. The V and J genes are TRBV5-1 and TRBJ2-3; 8 positions match TRBD2. The specimen was peripheral blood. The CDR3 DNA sequence: TGCGCCAGCAGCTTTAATCCAGCGGGGGCCGGAGATACGCAGTATTTT. Protein product: CASSFNPAGAGDTQYF.